This TCR beta chain emerged from a study of spatial heterogeneity in lung cancer. The CDR3 has 13 amino acids. Per germline, CDR1 MNHEY and CDR2 SMNVEV (reference sequence). V lost 5 bases, J lost 5 bases, and 12 bases lay in between. TCRdb recomputed calls from the 5' RACE reads with MiXCR, one row per CDR3 protein. The table includes tens of thousands of distinct CDR3 sequences, about 12% detected once. The time point was: sample taken at primary tumor resection. The chain uses TRBV27 and TRBJ1-1; D is undetermined. Source: PBMCs, taken at surgery. This clonotype originated in a male donor with early-stage non-small cell lung cancer. The CDR3 protein is CASSVGEVTEAFF. The CDR3 DNA is TGTGCCAGCAGTGTGGGAGAGGTTACTGAAGCTTTCTTT.